One sample yielded the 30 T cell receptor beta chains listed below, sequenced in a study of T-cell memory formation after mild COVID-19 (dated by TCRdb to about 2021). Preparation of the library involved 5' RACE. The run used an Illumina NovaSeq 6000. The raw public reads went through TCRdb reprocessing: fastp at Q25, MiXCR clone calling, in-frame beta chains kept. Identical CDR3 proteins give one entry, which carries the most common genes and DNA. Recorded for this sample are around 300,000 distinct CDR3 sequences; around 15% of them occurred a single time. The top ten clones comprise roughly a fifth of the sample. The specimen was PBMCs or a T cell subset sorted from them (not recorded which). The receptors derive from a man between 18 and 29 years old who had mild COVID-19 (a few samples of this study predate the infection). The sample titles of this study are shuffled in the database, so cell type and time point are left out; the donor was told from shared clones.

Only a few counts were recorded for this clonotype. The rearrangement links TRBV7-2 to TRBJ1-2; perhaps TRBD1 as D (5 bases). Trimming stripped 4 bases from V and 14 bases from J, with 26 bases between. The CDR3 runs to 15 residues. Germline-derived CDR1 and CDR2 are SGHTA and FQGNSA. CDR3 in DNA: TGTGCCAGCAGCTCACAACGGGACGGCCCTCTGATAGGTACCTTC. Protein product: CASSSQRDGPLIGTF. Filled out from reference TRBV7-2 and TRBJ1-2, the complete variable domain reads GAGVSQSPSNKVTEKGKDVELRCDPISGHTALYWYRQSLGQGLEFLIYFQGNSAPDKSGLPSDRFSAERTGGSVSTLTIQRTQQEDSAVYLCASSSQRDGPLIGTFGSGTRLTVV.

This clonotype was observed a few times. The V call is TRBV28, the J call TRBJ2-3; possible D gene TRBD2, 7 bases. Trimming took 9 bases from V and 4 from J, leaving 20 bases between them. Germline CDR1 MDHEN, CDR2 SYDVKM. This CDR3 region has 15 residues. CDR3 region: CASWGGDNRPDTQYF. The CDR3 coding sequence is TGTGCCAGTTGGGGGGGGGACAATCGGCCAGATACGCAGTATTTT.

This clonotype came up a few times. The chain links TRBV12-3 or TRBV12-4 to TRBJ2-5, with 9 nucleotides matching TRBD1. The CDR3 has 14 amino acids. V shed 6 bases and J 6 bases; nucleotides not matched to a gene: 8. CDR3 sequence: CASRNSGQGQTQYF. In DNA, the CDR3 is TGTGCCAGCAGGAACTCGGGACAGGGACAGACCCAGTACTTC.

V and J are TRBV5-1 and TRBJ2-3; tentatively, D is TRBD1 (5 bases). Deletions cut 3 bases from V and 3 bases from J, with 17 bases between. The CDR3 consists of 16 residues. Looked up from germline, CDR1 is SGHRS and CDR2 is YFSETQ. The CDR3 bases are TGCGCCAGCAGCTCTCTGGGGCAGGCGGAAACAGATACGCAGTATTTT. Residues: CASSSLGQAETDTQYF.

CDR3 loop: CASSLDSGGAYEQFF. Written as DNA, the CDR3 is TGTGCCAGCAGCTTAGATTCGGGGGGCGCGTACGAGCAGTTCTTC. The V and J genes are TRBV7-2 and TRBJ2-1, with a tentative D call TRBD2 (7 bases). CDR1 is SGHTA and CDR2 is FQGNSA in the germline V gene. Trimming took 1 base from V and 10 from J, leaving 17 bases between them. The CDR3 extends over 15 amino acids.

The CDR3 DNA sequence: TGCGCCAGCAGCTTGGCCGCTAGCGTTAACACTGAAGCTTTCTTT. Translating gives CASSLAASVNTEAFF. The chain carries TRBV5-1 and TRBJ1-1; unclear D gene. With 0 bases removed from V and 2 bases from J, the gap between germline ends came to 11 bases. The germline V gene encodes CDR1 SGHRS and CDR2 YFSETQ. There are 15 residues in the CDR3.

This clonotype appeared a few times. The chain joins TRBV5-1 to TRBJ2-3; no clear D gene. The CDR3 is 15 residues long. Germline lookup yields CDR1 SGHRS and CDR2 YFSETQ. The V gene lost 2 bases and the J gene lost 3 bases, with 13 bases spanning the gap. CDR3 protein: CASSFRPGPTDTQYF. In DNA form, the CDR3 reads TGCGCCAGCAGCTTCAGACCCGGTCCAACAGATACGCAGTATTTT. Supplemented by reference TRBV5-1 and TRBJ2-3, the full variable domain reads KAGVTQTPRYLIKTRGQQVTLSCSPISGHRSVSWYQQTPGQGLQFLFEYFSETQRNKGNFPGRFSGRQFSNSRSEMNVSTLELGDSALYLCASSFRPGPTDTQYFGPGTRLTVL.

The count of this clonotype is one. This chain connects TRBV2 to TRBJ2-5; the D is unclear. Germline CDR1 and CDR2: SNHLY and FYNNEI. This CDR3 region has 15 residues. Trimming left V 2 bases short and J 3 bases short, with 13 bases between. CDR3 nucleotide sequence: TGTGCCAGCAGTGAATCCTCCCCCACCAAAGAGACCCAGTACTTC. Translation: CASSESSPTKETQYF.

The CDR3 coding sequence is TGTGCCAGCAGCGTAGGTGGCGGTAATTCACCCCTCCACTTT. This gives the protein CASSVGGGNSPLHF. The chain has TRBV9 and TRBJ1-6; D ambiguous. V was shortened by 0 bases and J by 6 bases, with 7 bases between the two germline ends. Germline V gene data show CDR1 as SGDLS and CDR2 as YYNGEE. The CDR3 covers 14 residues.

This chain uses TRBV5-1 with TRBJ1-1; the D gene is possibly TRBD1 (5 bases). Trimming took 4 bases from V and 2 from J, leaving 12 bases between them. Germline V gene data show CDR1 as SGHRS and CDR2 as YFSETQ. The CDR3 sequence is 14 residues long. The CDR3 DNA follows: TGCGCCAGCAGCAGGGGACCGAGTAACACTGAAGCTTTCTTT. It codes for CASSRGPSNTEAFF.

The chain combines TRBV10-3 with TRBJ1-1; D is ambiguous. The CDR3 runs 13 residues. Germline V CDR1 and CDR2: ENHRY, SYGVKD. Trimming removed 7 bases from V and 1 base from J, with 10 bases in between. CDR3 DNA: TGTGCCATCAAGGGCAGGTGGAACACTGAAGCTTTCTTT. It encodes CAIKGRWNTEAFF.

The gene calls are TRBV7-8 and TRBJ2-7; 8 bases match TRBD1. Germline-derived CDR1 and CDR2 are SGHVS and FQNEAQ. There are 15 residues in the CDR3. Losses at the gene ends were 7 bases for V and 6 bases for J; bases not matched to a gene: 14. The DNA of the CDR3 is TGTGCCAGCACCCCCCAGGGGGCAGGGGGCCTCGAGCAGTACTTC. Amino acid sequence: CASTPQGAGGLEQYF.

The chain joins TRBV7-3 to TRBJ2-3, with D possibly TRBD2 on 5 matching bases. Trimming left V 5 bases short and J 1 base short, with 7 bases between. This CDR3 spans 13 amino acids. CDR1 is SGHTA and CDR2 is FQGTGA in the germline V gene. CDR3 loop: CASSMGGTDTQYF. The CDR3, as DNA: TGTGCCAGCAGCATGGGAGGCACAGATACGCAGTATTTT.

This clonotype was found a few times. The chain employs TRBV5-5 and TRBJ2-2; 7 bases are a match to TRBD1. After removal of 4 bases from V and 6 bases from J, the junction contained 6 bases not matched to a gene. Germline CDR1 is SGHKS and CDR2 is YYEKEE (reference sequence). This CDR3 spans 14 amino acids. CDR3 amino acids: CASSVLQGSGELFF. The DNA for the CDR3 is TGTGCCAGCAGCGTCTTACAGGGGTCCGGGGAGCTGTTTTTT. Drawing the rest from reference TRBV5-5 and TRBJ2-2, the complete variable domain is DAGVTQSPTHLIKTRGQQVTLRCSPISGHKSVSWYQQVLGQGPQFIFQYYEKEERGRGNFPDRFSARQFPNYSSELNVNALLLGDSALYLCASSVLQGSGELFFGEGSRLTVL.

This sequence joins TRBV7-9 and TRBJ2-1; TRBD2 agrees at 9 bases. The J segment lost 0 bases and the V segment lost 6 bases, leaving 3 bases of the junction unmatched. The CDR3 loop spans 15 amino acids. Germline V gene sequence: CDR1 SEHNR, CDR2 FQNEAQ (reference sequence). The CDR3 reads CASRHSGGSYNEQFF. Written as DNA, the CDR3 is TGTGCCAGCAGACATAGCGGGGGCTCCTACAATGAGCAGTTCTTC.

The rearrangement joins TRBV4-3 to TRBJ1-1, with D unresolved. CDR3 length: 13 amino acids. With 1 base removed from V and 3 bases from J, the gap between germline ends came to 6 bases. Germline V gene lookup returns CDR1 LGHNA and CDR2 YSLEER. The CDR3 sequence: CASSQGPYTEAFF. The CDR3 coding sequence is TGCGCCAGCAGCCAAGGACCCTACACTGAAGCTTTCTTT.

This chain uses TRBV7-2 with TRBJ1-2; no definite D call. CDR1 SGHTA and CDR2 FQGNSA come from the germline V gene. The CDR3 covers 16 residues. V was clipped by 3 bases and J by 4 bases, with 18 bases between them. Here the CDR3 reads CASSFWARVGSYGYTF. The DNA of the CDR3 is TGTGCCAGCAGCTTCTGGGCCCGGGTTGGGAGCTATGGCTACACCTTC.

This rearrangement joins TRBV11-2 to TRBJ2-7; D is unclear. Trimming pared 5 bases from V and 6 bases from J, leaving 11 bases between. CDR3 length: 12 amino acids. The germline V gene encodes CDR1 SGHAT and CDR2 FQNNGV. The CDR3 sequence: CASSPEMGEQYV. Here the CDR3 DNA reads TGTGCCAGCAGCCCCGAGATGGGCGAGCAGTACGTC.

The CDR3 nucleotides are TGTGCCAGCCTCTTTCAGACGGGGAATGAGCAGTTCTTC. Protein: CASLFQTGNEQFF. The V call is TRBV7-2, the J call TRBJ2-1; D might be TRBD2 (5 bases). Germline-derived CDR1 and CDR2 are SGHTA and FQGNSA. This CDR3 comprises 13 residues. The V end lost 8 bases, the J end lost 7 bases, and 15 bases lay between the germline ends.

This clonotype was seen a few times. A read error may produce the germline difference seen at one junction end. The chain joins TRBV11-2 to TRBJ1-1; D is undetermined. Per germline, CDR1 SGHAT and CDR2 FQNNGV. This CDR3 contains 12 residues. CDR3 region: CVSKDGNTEAFF. Here the CDR3 DNA reads TGTGTCAGCAAGGACGGAAACACTGAAGCTTTCTTT.

At least ten counts were recorded for this clonotype. The genes are TRBV12-3 or TRBV12-4 and TRBJ2-3, with D unclear. Trimming removed 6 bases at V and 1 base at J, with 5 bases between. CDR3 size: 12 residues. The CDR3 is CASSSGTDTQYF. The CDR3, as DNA: TGTGCCAGCAGCTCGGGCACAGATACGCAGTATTTT.

This clonotype appeared a few times. The chain uses TRBV4-2 and TRBJ1-2; 9 nucleotides line up with TRBD1. From germline, CDR1 is LGHNA and CDR2 YNFKEQ. The ends lost 4 bases at V and 7 bases at J; junction bases unmatched: 10. This CDR3 has 15 amino acids. This CDR3 is CASSPGQGKWGGYTF. The CDR3 DNA sequence: TGTGCCAGCAGCCCAGGACAGGGGAAGTGGGGTGGCTACACCTTC.

This clonotype showed up just a few times. The chain recombines TRBV18 with TRBJ2-5; perhaps TRBD1 as D (6 bases). The CDR3 runs to 14 residues. The V and J ends lost 2 bases and 4 bases respectively, with 11 bases between them. Germline V gene sequence: CDR1 KGHSH, CDR2 LQKENI. The CDR3 nucleotides read TGTGCCAGCTCACCAGCTCAAGGGGGAGAGACCCAGTACTTC. Its protein product is CASSPAQGGETQYF.

The J gene is TRBJ1-2, the V gene TRBV2, with a tentative D call TRBD1 (6 bases). V was clipped by 3 bases and J by 7 bases, with 18 bases between them. Germline CDR1 is SNHLY and CDR2 is FYNNEI. The CDR3 consists of 15 residues. CDR3: CASSDLMGAVTGYTF. Here the CDR3 DNA reads TGTGCCAGCAGTGACCTTATGGGGGCGGTTACTGGCTACACCTTC.

V is TRBV5-1 and J is TRBJ1-2; perhaps TRBD1 as D (6 bases). Germline V gives CDR1 SGHRS, CDR2 YFSETQ. V was trimmed by 2 bases and J by 4 bases, leaving 15 bases between them. This CDR3 spans 15 amino acids. In DNA, the CDR3 is TGCGCCAGCAGCTTAGGACAGATGTATTTCTATGGCTACACCTTC. Its protein is CASSLGQMYFYGYTF. The entire variable domain, with the rest obtained from reference TRBV5-1 and TRBJ1-2, is as follows: KAGVTQTPRYLIKTRGQQVTLSCSPISGHRSVSWYQQTPGQGLQFLFEYFSETQRNKGNFPGRFSGRQFSNSRSEMNVSTLELGDSALYLCASSLGQMYFYGYTFGSGTRLTVV.

This clonotype was counted a few times. The chain has TRBV12-3 or TRBV12-4 and TRBJ2-5; D is uncertain. The CDR3 contains 14 residues. V lost 5 bases, J lost 1 base, and 11 bases lay in between. In nucleotides, the CDR3 is TGTGCCAGCAGTCGACTGGACGGCCAAGAGACCCAGTACTTC. This gives the protein CASSRLDGQETQYF.

This clonotype was counted between two and nine times. The chain joins TRBV5-1 to TRBJ2-1; a weak D match, TRBD2 (5 bases). Trimming cost V 4 bases and J 7 bases, with 9 bases left between them. CDR1 is SGHRS, CDR2 YFSETQ, per germline. This CDR3 contains 12 residues. CDR3 coding DNA: TGCGCCAGCAGCCCGGACTGGAATGAGCAGTTCTTC. Its protein product is CASSPDWNEQFF.

This chain joins TRBV12-5 and TRBJ2-5; no clear D. V lost 1 base to trimming and J lost 3 bases, with 6 bases between them. CDR3 length: 13 residues. Germline CDR1 and CDR2: LGHNT and FRNRAP. In nucleotides, the CDR3 is TGTGCTAGTGGTTTGGCCCCAGAAGAGACCCAGTACTTC. The encoded protein is CASGLAPEETQYF. The full variable domain, completed using reference TRBV12-5 and TRBJ2-5, is DARVTQTPRHKVTEMGQEVTMRCQPILGHNTVFWYRQTMMQGLELLAYFRNRAPLDDSGMPKDRFSAEMPDATLATLKIQPSEPRDSAVYFCASGLAPEETQYFGPGTRLLVL.

The J gene is TRBJ2-2, the V gene TRBV12-5; 11 bases match TRBD2. The ends lost 6 bases at V and 4 bases at J; junction bases unmatched: 4. Per the germline V gene, CDR1 is LGHNT and CDR2 is FRNRAP. There are 15 residues in the CDR3. The CDR3 here is CASGTTSGSTGELFF. The CDR3 DNA reads TGTGCTAGTGGAACAACTAGCGGGAGCACCGGGGAGCTGTTTTTT.

The chain joins TRBV5-1 to TRBJ1-1, with 7 bases identical to TRBD1. CDR3 length equals 14 residues. CDR1 is SGHRS and CDR2 is YFSETQ in the germline V gene. With V trimmed by 4 bases and J by 5 bases, 8 bases remained unmatched. The CDR3 reads CASSKDRPATEAFF. CDR3 sequence (DNA): TGCGCCAGCAGCAAGGACAGGCCTGCGACTGAAGCTTTCTTT.